Below, 23 T cell receptor beta chains from the same sample are listed, as sequenced in a study of shared clonotypes between healthy human individuals. The data were produced by immunoSEQ multiplex PCR, yet TCRdb's version contains in-frame clones alone and is incomplete. This repertoire shows more than 2 million clones, nearly 97% found once; its top ten account for 0.1% to 0.15%. Sequencing was done on a sample of naive CD4+ T cells sorted from blood. Stated subset: CD45RA+ positively selected. These receptors originate from a man between 18 and 29 years old in good health.

The rearrangement joins TRBV23-1 to TRBJ2-7; no reliable D call. TRBV23-1 falls under the ORF class, with uncertain function. With 9 bases removed from V and 7 bases from J, the gap between germline ends came to 10 bases. The CDR3 sequence is 10 residues long. CDR3 loop: CASRVREQYF. DNA for the CDR3: TGCGCCAGTAGGGTGAGAGAGCAGTACTTC.

The chain couples TRBV28 to TRBJ2-7, with no clear D. The CDR3 is 11 amino acids. The V end was cut by 6 bases, the J end by 2 bases, with 5 bases between. The V gene's germline CDR1 is MDHEN and CDR2 SYDVKM. CDR3 loop: CASRAPYEQYF. For the CDR3, the DNA is TGTGCCAGCAGGGCCCCCTACGAGCAGTACTTC.

A word on this clone: A read error may produce the germline difference seen at one junction end. The rearrangement joins TRBV13 to TRBJ2-7, with 7 bases identical to TRBD2. The CDR3 runs 16 residues. CDR1 and CDR2 from the germline V gene are PRHDT and FYEKMQ (reference sequence). DNA for the CDR3: TGTGCCAGCAGCCTAGGTTCGGGACTAACAGATTACGAGCAGTACTTC. It specifies CASSLGSGLTDYEQYF.

The rearrangement links TRBV19 to TRBJ2-2, with D perhaps TRBD2 (6 bases). Germline V lookup: CDR1 LNHDA, CDR2 SQIVND (reference sequence). The CDR3 consists of 15 residues. Trimming pared 1 base from V and 6 bases from J, leaving 12 bases between. In DNA, the CDR3 is TGTGCCAGTAGTATAGGTGGGACTTCATCCGGGGAGCTGTTTTTT. The encoded protein is CASSIGGTSSGELFF.

The DNA of the CDR3 is TGTGCCAGCAGCTTAGCGCGGGGTGCTGGGGCCAACGTCCTGACTTTC. It encodes CASSLARGAGANVLTF. The genes are TRBV7-2 and TRBJ2-6; D possibly corresponds to TRBD2 (6 bases). The V gene lost 0 bases and the J gene lost 2 bases, with 8 bases spanning the gap. The CDR3 covers 16 residues. The V gene's germline CDR1 is SGHTA and CDR2 FQGNSA.

This chain links TRBV5-1 with TRBJ2-1; maybe TRBD2 (6 bases). Germline assignment: CDR1 SGHRS and CDR2 YFSETQ. Trimming removed 5 bases from V and 2 bases from J, with 14 bases in between. The CDR3 has 15 amino acids. CDR3 sequence reads: CASRRDFATYNEQFF. The CDR3 region has the DNA TGCGCCAGCAGAAGGGACTTCGCCACCTACAATGAGCAGTTCTTC.

Comments on this clone: Other DNA sequences of this sample code for an identical CDR3. This chain joins TRBV5-6 and TRBJ1-2, with D unresolved. Trimming took off 4 bases at V and 2 bases at J, with 3 bases between the two ends. Germline assignment: CDR1 SGHDT and CDR2 YYEEEE. CDR3 length equals 11 residues. This CDR3 is CASSLNYGYTF. CDR3 DNA sequence: TGTGCCAGCAGCCTAAACTATGGCTACACCTTC.

This chain joins TRBV2 and TRBJ2-1, with 8 nucleotides matching TRBD1. Trimming at V came to 3 bases and at J to 8 bases, leaving 12 bases not matched to a gene. This CDR3 has 16 amino acids. The germline V gene encodes CDR1 SNHLY and CDR2 FYNNEI. CDR3 sequence (DNA): TGTGCCAGCAGTGATCGAGCCAGGGGGCTATGGGATGAGCAGTTCTTC. This encodes CASSDRARGLWDEQFF.

This sequence joins TRBV28 and TRBJ1-2; a weak D match, TRBD1 (6 bases). V was trimmed by 4 bases and J by 8 bases, leaving 17 bases between them. The CDR3 is 14 residues long. Germline-derived CDR1 and CDR2 are MDHEN and SYDVKM. CDR3 sequence (DNA): TGTGCCAGCAGTTCGCCCCGGGGGCGCGGGGGCTACACCTTC. It codes for CASSSPRGRGGYTF.

The rearrangement links TRBV10-3 to TRBJ1-4, with D unclear. CDR1 is ENHRY and CDR2 is SYGVKD in the germline V gene. This CDR3 spans 14 amino acids. Trimming removed 6 bases at V and 0 bases at J, with 8 bases between. This chain's CDR3 is CAIRDSATNEKLFF. The CDR3 coding sequence is TGTGCCATCAGGGACTCCGCAACTAATGAAAAACTGTTTTTT.

The V and J genes are TRBV30 and TRBJ1-1, with D possibly TRBD1 on 5 matching bases. V lost 3 bases, J lost 1 base, and 9 bases lay in between. Germline V gene sequence: CDR1 GTSNPN, CDR2 SVGIG (reference sequence). The CDR3 length is 13 residues. CDR3 loop: CAWRIGGNTEAFF. The CDR3 nucleotides read TGTGCCTGGAGGATTGGGGGGAACACTGAAGCTTTCTTT.

This CDR3 is CASSRGANYGYTF. CDR3 bases: TGTGCCAGCTCACGGGGGGCTAACTATGGCTACACCTTC. V and J are TRBV18 and TRBJ1-2; possibly TRBD1 for D (5 bases). V was pared by 4 bases and J by 0 bases, with 6 bases between. The V gene's germline CDR1 is KGHSH and CDR2 LQKENI. CDR3 length: 13 residues.

A word on this clone: Other DNA sequences from this sample encode an identical CDR3 as well. This chain uses TRBV6-1 with TRBJ2-1, with D unclear. Germline CDR1 and CDR2: MNHNS and SASEGT. Trimming removed 2 bases at V and 3 bases at J, with 2 bases between. This CDR3 contains 12 residues. This chain's CDR3 is CASSELYNEQFF. The DNA for the CDR3 is TGTGCCAGCAGTGAACTCTACAATGAGCAGTTCTTC.

The CDR3 sequence: CASSVPGGRGEKLFF. The CDR3 nucleotides are TGCGCCAGCAGCGTCCCTGGGGGAAGGGGGGAAAAACTGTTTTTT. J is TRBJ1-4 and V is TRBV10-1, with D possibly TRBD1 on 6 matching bases. Germline CDR1 is WNHNN and CDR2 is SYGVQD (reference sequence). V gave up 6 bases and J gave up 8 bases, with 19 bases separating them. The CDR3 length is 15 residues.

The V call is TRBV6-5, the J call TRBJ1-4; D is perhaps TRBD1 (5 bases). Trimming pared 5 bases from V and 8 bases from J, leaving 15 bases between. This CDR3 contains 14 residues. CDR1 is MNHEY and CDR2 is SVGAGI in the germline V gene. The CDR3, as DNA: TGTGCCAGCAGTGAATCCATTTACAGGGAAAAACTGTTTTTT. This encodes CASSESIYREKLFF.

V gene TRBV5-1 combines with J gene TRBJ2-5; 8 bases are a match to TRBD1. With 2 bases clipped from V and 1 base from J, the junction kept 4 bases outside the gene matches. The CDR3 contains 15 residues. Germline CDR1 and CDR2: SGHRS and YFSETQ. As DNA, the CDR3 is TGCGCCAGCAGCTTCCTCGGGACAGGCCAAGAGACCCAGTACTTC. Protein sequence: CASSFLGTGQETQYF. Full variable domain (outside the CDR3, taken from reference TRBV5-1 and TRBJ2-5): KAGVTQTPRYLIKTRGQQVTLSCSPISGHRSVSWYQQTPGQGLQFLFEYFSETQRNKGNFPGRFSGRQFSNSRSEMNVSTLELGDSALYLCASSFLGTGQETQYFGPGTRLLVL.

Comment on this clone: Other DNA sequences in the sample encode the same CDR3. This chain joins TRBV19 and TRBJ2-2, with D possibly matching TRBD1 (6 bases). The CDR3 length is 14 residues. Deletions cut 1 base from V and 4 bases from J, with 7 bases between. The V gene's germline CDR1 is LNHDA and CDR2 SQIVND (reference sequence). This CDR3 reads CASSIARGTGELFF. The CDR3 nucleotides are TGTGCCAGTAGTATAGCCAGGGGCACCGGGGAGCTGTTTTTT.

The V gene is TRBV6-5, the J gene TRBJ2-3; TRBD1 aligns across 9 bases. The CDR3 extends over 13 amino acids. Germline CDR1 and CDR2: MNHEY and SVGAGI. Losses at the gene ends were 6 bases for V and 6 bases for J; bases not matched to a gene: 4. CDR3 region: CASRGTGLDTQYF. The DNA for the CDR3 is TGTGCCAGCAGGGGGACAGGGTTGGATACGCAGTATTTT.

In regard to this clone: Within the sample, other DNA sequences also encode this same CDR3. The CDR3 DNA reads TGCGCCAGCAGCTGGGGGCAGGGACGAGCTAATGAAAAACTGTTTTTT. The encoded protein is CASSWGQGRANEKLFF. The rearrangement uses TRBV5-1 and TRBJ1-4; possible D gene TRBD1, 6 bases. Germline V lookup: CDR1 SGHRS, CDR2 YFSETQ. Between the trimmed V and J ends, which lost 3 bases and 3 bases, there was a span of 15 bases. This CDR3 is 16 amino acids long. Variable domain in full (rest from reference TRBV5-1 and TRBJ1-4): KAGVTQTPRYLIKTRGQQVTLSCSPISGHRSVSWYQQTPGQGLQFLFEYFSETQRNKGNFPGRFSGRQFSNSRSEMNVSTLELGDSALYLCASSWGQGRANEKLFFGSGTQLSVL.

Comment on this clone: One junction end disagrees with the germline gene, perhaps due to a read error. This chain uses TRBV6-1 with TRBJ2-7; D unclear. The CDR3 is 11 residues long. Germline V gene sequence: CDR1 MNHNS, CDR2 SASEGT. The CDR3 nucleotides are TGTGCCAGCAGAATAACCTACGTGCAGTACTTC. The encoded protein is CASRITYVQYF.

This rearrangement joins TRBV4-1 to TRBJ1-2; weak D call: TRBD1 (6 bases). V was clipped by 0 bases and J by 8 bases, with 28 bases between them. The CDR3 consists of 19 residues. CDR1 and CDR2 (germline): MGHRA, YSYEKL. The CDR3 reads CASSQETGWEEGSVLGYTF. DNA for the CDR3: TGCGCCAGCAGCCAAGAAACAGGGTGGGAGGAAGGGTCCGTGCTCGGCTACACCTTC.

As concerns this clone: Other DNA sequences of this sample code for an identical CDR3. The chain links TRBV7-9 to TRBJ2-1; TRBD2 matches 7 bases. The V and J ends lost 1 base and 7 bases, in that order; junction bases with no gene match: 1. CDR3 length: 13 residues. Germline-derived CDR1 and CDR2 are SEHNR and FQNEAQ (reference sequence). CDR3 in amino acids: CASSLGLANEQFF. Here the CDR3 DNA reads TGTGCCAGCAGCTTAGGACTAGCAAATGAGCAGTTCTTC.

The chain links TRBV5-4 to TRBJ1-6; TRBD1 matches 7 bases. V trimming: 0 bases; J trimming: 8 bases; junction bases outside the gene matches: 2. The CDR3 runs to 14 residues. Germline lookup yields CDR1 SGHNT and CDR2 YYREEE (reference sequence). As DNA, the CDR3 is TGTGCCAGCAGCTTGGTGGGGACAGATTCACCCCTCCACTTT. Translating it yields CASSLVGTDSPLHF.